The T cell receptor (beta chain) under discussion was sequenced for a study of early T cells in non-severe SARS-CoV-2 infection. This clonotype was detected many times. Attachment of unique molecular identifiers to individual cDNA molecules was performed. TCRdb recomputed calls from the 5' RACE reads with MiXCR, one row per CDR3 protein. The sample carries approximately 97,000 distinct CDR3 sequences, less than 15% recorded once. Trimming shortened V by 10 bases and J by 2 bases, and 12 bases separated the two germline ends. There are 12 residues in the CDR3. Germline CDR1 and CDR2: SNHLY and FYNNEI. The chain carries TRBV2 and TRBJ2-7, with D perhaps TRBD1 (5 bases). This receptor was identified in an adult who was a healthcare worker with PCR-confirmed SARS-CoV-2 infection or an uninfected control (not recorded which). Sequenced sample: whole blood. The CDR3 protein is CATSDRTYEQYF. DNA of the CDR3: TGTGCCACCTCCGACAGAACCTACGAGCAGTACTTC. Looking up the rest from reference TRBV2 and TRBJ2-7 gives the full variable domain: EPEVTQTPSHQVTQMGQEVILRCVPISNHLYFYWYRQILGQKVEFLVSFYNNEISEKSEIFDDQFSVERPDGSNFTLKIRSTKLEDSAMYFCATSDRTYEQYFGPGTRLTVT.